This TCR beta chain was retrieved from a study of cytomegalovirus exposure and HLA in healthy donors. Study-wide results and caveats: Earlier analysis looked at TCR beta V segments, and most were productive about 90% or about 30% of the time. TRBV6-2, TRBV6-3 and some other V segments were excluded as indistinguishable.

Concerning this clone: The antigen is undetermined.

The CDR3 covers 13 residues. In germline, CDR1 is KGHSH, CDR2 LQKENI. Trimming removed 4 bases at V and 1 base at J, with 7 bases between. Each donor was nominally healthy when sampled (though unrecorded immune exposures were likely). Vbeta (60) and Jbeta (13) primers were used in the PCR. The protocol was immunoSEQ multiplex PCR, while the TCRdb copy is restricted to in-frame clones and leaves out a portion. The data hold roughly 150,000 clones, with 75% to 90% observed a single time. The rearrangement uses TRBV18 and TRBJ1-1; D call uncertain. Sequencing was carried out using PBMCs. This TCR derives from a male donor in good health and CMV-seronegative. CDR3 in amino acids: CASSLSRNTEAFF. In nucleotides, the CDR3 is TGTGCCAGCTCACTTTCCCGGAACACTGAAGCTTTCTTT.